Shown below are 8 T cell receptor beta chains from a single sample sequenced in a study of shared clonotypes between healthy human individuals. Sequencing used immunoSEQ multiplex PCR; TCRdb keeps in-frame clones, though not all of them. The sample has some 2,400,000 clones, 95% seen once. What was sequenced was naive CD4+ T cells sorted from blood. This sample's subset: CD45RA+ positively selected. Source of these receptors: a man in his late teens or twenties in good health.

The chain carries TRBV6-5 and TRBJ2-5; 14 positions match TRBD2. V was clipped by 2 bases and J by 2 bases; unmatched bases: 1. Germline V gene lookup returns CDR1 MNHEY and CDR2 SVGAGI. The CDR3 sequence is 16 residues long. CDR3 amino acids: CASSYGTSGGQETQYF. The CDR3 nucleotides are TGTGCCAGCAGTTACGGGACTAGCGGGGGACAAGAGACCCAGTACTTC.

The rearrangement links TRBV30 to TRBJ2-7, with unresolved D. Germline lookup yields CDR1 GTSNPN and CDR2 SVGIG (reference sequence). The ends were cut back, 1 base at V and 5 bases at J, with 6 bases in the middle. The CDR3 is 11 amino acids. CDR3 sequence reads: CAWSGSHEQYF. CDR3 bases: TGTGCCTGGAGTGGATCCCACGAGCAGTACTTC.

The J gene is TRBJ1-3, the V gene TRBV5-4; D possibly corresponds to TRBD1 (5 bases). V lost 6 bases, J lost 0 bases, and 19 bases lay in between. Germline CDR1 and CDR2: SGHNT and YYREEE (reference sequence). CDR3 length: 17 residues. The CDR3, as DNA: TGTGCCAGCACCACAAATTGGGACGGGAGCTCTGGAAACACCATATATTTT. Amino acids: CASTTNWDGSSGNTIYF.

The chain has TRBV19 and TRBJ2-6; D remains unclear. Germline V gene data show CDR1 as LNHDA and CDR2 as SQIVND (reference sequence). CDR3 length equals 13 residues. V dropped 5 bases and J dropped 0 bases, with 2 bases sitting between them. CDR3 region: CASSVSGANVLTF. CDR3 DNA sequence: TGTGCCAGTAGTGTCTCTGGGGCCAACGTCCTGACTTTC.

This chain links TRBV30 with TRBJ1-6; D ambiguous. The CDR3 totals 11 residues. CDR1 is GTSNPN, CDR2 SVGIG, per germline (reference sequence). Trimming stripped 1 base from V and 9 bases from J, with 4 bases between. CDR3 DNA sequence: TGTGCCTGGAGTGACTTTTCACCCCTCCACTTT. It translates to CAWSDFSPLHF.

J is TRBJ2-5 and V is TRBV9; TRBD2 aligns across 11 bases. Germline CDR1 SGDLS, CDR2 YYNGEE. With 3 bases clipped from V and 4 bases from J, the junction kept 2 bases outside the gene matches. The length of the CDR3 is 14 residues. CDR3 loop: CASSATSGVETQYF. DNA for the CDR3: TGTGCCAGCAGCGCGACTAGCGGGGTAGAGACCCAGTACTTC.

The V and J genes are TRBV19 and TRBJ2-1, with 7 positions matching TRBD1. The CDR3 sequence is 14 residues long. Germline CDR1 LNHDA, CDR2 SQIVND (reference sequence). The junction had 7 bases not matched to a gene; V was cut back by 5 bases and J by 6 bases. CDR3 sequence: CASSSPNRGNEQFF. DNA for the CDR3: TGTGCCAGTAGTTCCCCAAACAGGGGCAATGAGCAGTTCTTC. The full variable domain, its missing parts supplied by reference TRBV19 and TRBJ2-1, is DGGITQSPKYLFRKEGQNVTLSCEQNLNHDAMYWYRQDPGQGLRLIYYSQIVNDFQKGDIAEGYSVSREKKESFPLTVTSAQKNPTAFYLCASSSPNRGNEQFFGPGTRLTVL.

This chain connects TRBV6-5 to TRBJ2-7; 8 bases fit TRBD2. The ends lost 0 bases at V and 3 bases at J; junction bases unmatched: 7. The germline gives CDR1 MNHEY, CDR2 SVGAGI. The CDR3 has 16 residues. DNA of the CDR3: TGTGCCAGCAGTTACTCTCGGTTAGCGGGAATCTACGAGCAGTACTTC. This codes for CASSYSRLAGIYEQYF.